This T cell receptor beta chain was obtained from a study of human T cells and chemical hapten exposure. Study background: Enrolled patients were predominantly female and had alopecia areata, totalis or universalis. Study outcomes and limitations: Alopecia affected the donors, so their immune response may differ from healthy people's.

This clonotype was seen more than once but under ten times. Its antigen is currently unknown. V was trimmed by 5 bases and J by 3 bases, leaving 5 bases between them. This CDR3 comprises 12 residues. Germline V gene data show CDR1 as MDHEN and CDR2 as SYDVKM. Time point noted: pre-sensitization, week 0. Documented treatment: therapeutic diphenylcyclopropenone sensitization with weekly scalp DPC. MiXCR, applied by TCRdb to the RACE reads, yields one record per CDR3 protein. In the table there are about 110,000 distinct CDR3 sequences, about 12% of which are singletons. Sequencing used whole blood, obtained in connection with sensitization to the hapten diphenylcyclopropenone (DPC). The rearrangement joins TRBV28 to TRBJ1-5; no reliable D call. The sequence derives from a woman aged 50 to 60 with alopecia areata. Some clones in this sample may be carry-over from other donors' samples. The CDR3 DNA sequence: TGTGCCAGCAGTCCCAACAATCAGCCCCAGCATTTT. Protein product: CASSPNNQPQHF.